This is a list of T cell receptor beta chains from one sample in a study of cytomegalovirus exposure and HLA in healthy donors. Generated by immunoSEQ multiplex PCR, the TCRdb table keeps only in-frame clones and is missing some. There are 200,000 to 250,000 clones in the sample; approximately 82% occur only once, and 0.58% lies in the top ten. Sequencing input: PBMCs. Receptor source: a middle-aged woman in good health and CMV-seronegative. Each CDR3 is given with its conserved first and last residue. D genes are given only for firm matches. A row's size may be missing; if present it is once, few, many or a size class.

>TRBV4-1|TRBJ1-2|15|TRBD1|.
TGCGCCAGCAGCCCCCGCCACACAGGGGGCTATGGCTACACCTTC
CASSPRHTGGYGYTF
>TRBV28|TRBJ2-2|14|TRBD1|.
TGTGCCACCGACAGGGGGATCTTCGCCGGGGAGCTGTTTTTT
CATDRGIFAGELFF
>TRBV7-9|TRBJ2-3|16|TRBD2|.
TGTGCCAGCAGCACGGGACTAGCGGGGCCCACAGATACGCAGTATTTT
CASSTGLAGPTDTQYF
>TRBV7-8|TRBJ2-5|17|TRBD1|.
TGTGCCAGCAGCTTAGCAACGGGACAGGGGGAAGGAGAGACCCAGTACTTC
CASSLATGQGEGETQYF
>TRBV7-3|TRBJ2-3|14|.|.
TGTGCCAGCAGCTTAGCGGACAGTGCCGATACGCAGTATTTT
CASSLADSADTQYF
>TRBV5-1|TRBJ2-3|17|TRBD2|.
TGCGCCAGCAGCTTGGGGACTAGCGGGGCCTCGAGGGATACGCAGTATTTT
CASSLGTSGASRDTQYF
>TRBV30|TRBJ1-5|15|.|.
TGTGCCTGGAATAGGGGGAGGGGTCGCAATCAGCCCCAGCATTTT
CAWNRGRGRNQPQHF
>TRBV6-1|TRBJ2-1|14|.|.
TGTGCCAGCACGCCTACGGGATCCTACAATGAGCAGTTCTTC
CASTPTGSYNEQFF
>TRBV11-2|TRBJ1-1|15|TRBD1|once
TGTGCCAGCAGCCCGGGGACAGGGCAGAACACTGAAGCTTTCTTT
CASSPGTGQNTEAFF
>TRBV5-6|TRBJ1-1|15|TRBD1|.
TGTGCCAGCAGGCCTACAGGGGCGATGAACACTGAAGCTTTCTTT
CASRPTGAMNTEAFF
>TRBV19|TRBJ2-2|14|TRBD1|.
TGTGCCATCAAGGACAGGAGTGGGACCGGGGAGCTGTTTTTT
CAIKDRSGTGELFF
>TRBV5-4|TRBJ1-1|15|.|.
TGTGCCAGCAGCTTGGTAGGGAGCCGCGGCACTGAAGCTTTCTTT
CASSLVGSRGTEAFF
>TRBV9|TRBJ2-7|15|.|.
TGTGCCAGCAGCGTTAGCCCAGCAAAGAACTACGAGCAGTACTTC
CASSVSPAKNYEQYF
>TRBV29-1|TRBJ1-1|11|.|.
TGCAGCGTTTCGGGGGACACTGAAGCTTTCTTT
CSVSGDTEAFF
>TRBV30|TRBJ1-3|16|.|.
TGTGCCTGGAGCAAGCAGGGCCGCGTCTCTGGAAACACCATATATTTT
CAWSKQGRVSGNTIYF
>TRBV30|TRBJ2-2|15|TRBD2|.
TGTGCCTGGGGGGGGGACACTAGCGGAACCGGGGAGCTGTTTTTT
CAWGGDTSGTGELFF
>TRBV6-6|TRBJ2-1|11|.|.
TGTGCCAGCAGCCCTGTTGTTGAGCAGTTCTTC
CASSPVVEQFF